Listed here is a single TCR beta chain. CDR1 and CDR2 from the germline V gene are SGHNT and YYREEE (reference sequence). The CDR3 sequence is 16 residues long. The ends were cut back, 0 bases at V and 0 bases at J, with 13 bases in the middle. The sample belongs to a study of technical replicates of blood from a handful of donors. Using immunoSEQ multiplex PCR, the repertoire was profiled, and TCRdb retains in-frame clones only, with some absent. The sample lists about 15,000 clones; more than 75% were seen once. The TCR sequence derives from a human donor in good health. Sequencing was performed on PBMCs. The V gene is TRBV5-4, the J gene TRBJ2-7, with D tentatively TRBD2 (6 bases). CDR3 protein: CASSLAELEGSYEQYF. The CDR3 DNA is TGTGCCAGCAGCTTGGCCGAACTGGAGGGCTCCTACGAGCAGTACTTC.